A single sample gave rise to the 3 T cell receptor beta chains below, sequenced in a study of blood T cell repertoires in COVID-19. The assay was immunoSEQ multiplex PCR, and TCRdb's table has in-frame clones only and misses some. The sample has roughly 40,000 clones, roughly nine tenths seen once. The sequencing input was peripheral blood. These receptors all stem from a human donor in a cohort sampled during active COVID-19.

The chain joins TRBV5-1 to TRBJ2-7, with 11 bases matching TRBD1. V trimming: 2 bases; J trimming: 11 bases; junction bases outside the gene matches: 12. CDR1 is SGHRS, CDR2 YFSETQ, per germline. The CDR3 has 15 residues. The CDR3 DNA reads TGCGCCAGCAGCTTATCCGGGACAGGGGGTCTGGGGGAGTACTTC. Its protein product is CASSLSGTGGLGEYF.

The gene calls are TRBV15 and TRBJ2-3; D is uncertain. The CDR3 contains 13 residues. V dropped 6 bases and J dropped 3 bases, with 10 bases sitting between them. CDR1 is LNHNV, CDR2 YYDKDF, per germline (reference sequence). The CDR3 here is CATRTHATDTQYF. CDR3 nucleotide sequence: TGTGCCACCAGAACTCATGCGACAGATACGCAGTATTTT.

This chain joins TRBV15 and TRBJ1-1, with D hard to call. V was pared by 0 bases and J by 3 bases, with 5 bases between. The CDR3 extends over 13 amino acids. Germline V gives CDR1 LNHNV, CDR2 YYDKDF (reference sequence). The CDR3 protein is CATSRDPHTEAFF. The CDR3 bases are TGTGCCACCAGCAGAGATCCTCACACTGAAGCTTTCTTT.